This T cell receptor (beta chain) comes out of a study of Graves' ophthalmopathy and Graves' hyperthyroidism. Notes on the study in general: Ophthalmopathy cases were distinguished from stable hyperthyroidism by a 13-signature model, reaching 85% to 90% sensitivity and roughly 81% specificity. Appearing in blood as well were most expanded thyroid clonotypes above 0.001 frequency.

This clonotype was observed many times. The antigen is not known. Investigators amplified TCR beta CDR3 regions from RNA transcripts. Second-round multiplex PCR came after first-round RT-PCR with HTBI primers. TCRdb re-called the multiplex PCR reads with MiXCR, one entry per CDR3 protein. The sample holds under 350,000 distinct CDR3 sequences, around a sixth seen once. Pregnancy or lactation, uncontrolled infections and other autoimmune diseases were grounds for excluding patients. Clinical symptoms, serum thyroxine, TRAb, thyroid ultrasound and orbital computed tomography determined diagnosis. Sequencing was performed on peripheral blood. This clonotype was sampled from an adult man with Graves' ophthalmopathy.

The CDR3 spells CSAREGADNSPLHF. CDR3 nucleotide sequence: TGCAGTGCTAGGGAGGGGGCGGATAATTCACCCCTCCACTTT. The rearrangement links TRBV20-1 to TRBJ1-6, with 7 bases lining up with TRBD1. Trimming removed 3 bases from V and 5 bases from J; junction bases left unmatched: 4. Germline V gene data show CDR1 as DFQATT and CDR2 as SNEGSKA (reference sequence). This CDR3 spans 14 amino acids.